This T cell receptor (beta chain) was profiled in a study of T cell changes during pregnancy in multiple sclerosis. This CDR3 spans 13 amino acids. CDR1 is ENHRY, CDR2 SYGVKD, per germline. Trimming pared 8 bases from V and 4 bases from J, leaving 14 bases between. There are a few counts of this clone. Assay: immunoSEQ multiplex PCR; the TCRdb copy retains only in-frame clones and omits some. The sample has around 70,000 clones, roughly 92% seen once; the top ten hold 1.5% to 2.5%. This rearrangement joins TRBV10-3 to TRBJ1-2; D is ambiguous. Here the sequenced sample was peripheral blood, taken in the second trimester of pregnancy. This receptor was identified in a female donor with multiple sclerosis, enrolled in a pregnancy study. CDR3 DNA sequence: TGTGCCATCCGCGGAGGGTACGGCTATGGCTACACCTTC. Its protein is CAIRGGYGYGYTF.